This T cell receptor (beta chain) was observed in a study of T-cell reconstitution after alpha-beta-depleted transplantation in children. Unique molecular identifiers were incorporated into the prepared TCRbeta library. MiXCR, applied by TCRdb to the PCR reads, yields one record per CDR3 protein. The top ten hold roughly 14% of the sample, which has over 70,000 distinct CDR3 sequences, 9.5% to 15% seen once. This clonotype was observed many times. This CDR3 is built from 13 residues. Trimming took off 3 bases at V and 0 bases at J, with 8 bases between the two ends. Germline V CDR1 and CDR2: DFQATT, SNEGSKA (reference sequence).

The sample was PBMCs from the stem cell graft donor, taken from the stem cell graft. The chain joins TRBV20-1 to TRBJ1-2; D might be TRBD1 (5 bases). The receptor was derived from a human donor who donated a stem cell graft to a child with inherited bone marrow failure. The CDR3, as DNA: TGCAGTGCTAGTTCAGGGCCTAACTATGGCTACACCTTC. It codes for CSASSGPNYGYTF.